This T cell receptor (beta chain) stems from a study of persistence of HIV-infected CD4 T cells. The CDR3 has 14 amino acids. Germline loops: CDR1 MNHEY, CDR2 SVGAGI. V was clipped by 7 bases and J by 0 bases, with 9 bases between them. This was the immunoSEQ version 4 assay in survey mode. The data were produced by immunoSEQ multiplex PCR, yet TCRdb's version contains in-frame clones alone and is incomplete. This sample has about 43,000 clones, with around 89% found just once. As to this clone: Its matching antigen is unknown.

This nonspecific control used anti-CD3/anti-CD28 bead stimulation of CD4+ T cells. Sorting selected CD4+ T cells upregulating both CD40 ligand and CD69. The TCR was taken from an adult man with HIV who was CMV-seropositive. The sequences come from CD4+ T cells sorted from PBMCs after approximately 19-hour stimulation, collected from a patient who received antiretroviral therapy. The chain links TRBV6-5 to TRBJ2-2; D gene unclear. The CDR3 DNA reads TGTGCCAGCACTCTCGAGCCGAACACCGGGGAGCTGTTTTTT. This encodes CASTLEPNTGELFF.